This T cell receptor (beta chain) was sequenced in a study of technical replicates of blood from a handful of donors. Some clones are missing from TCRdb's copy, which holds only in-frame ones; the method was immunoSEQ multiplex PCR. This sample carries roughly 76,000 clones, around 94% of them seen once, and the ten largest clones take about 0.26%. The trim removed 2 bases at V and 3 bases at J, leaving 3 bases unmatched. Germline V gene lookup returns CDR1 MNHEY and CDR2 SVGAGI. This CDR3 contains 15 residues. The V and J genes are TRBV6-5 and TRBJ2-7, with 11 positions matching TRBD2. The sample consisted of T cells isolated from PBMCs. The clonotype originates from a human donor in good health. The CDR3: CASSYGTSGSYEQYF. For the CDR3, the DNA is TGTGCCAGCAGTTACGGGACTAGCGGAAGCTACGAGCAGTACTTC.